Below, 31 T cell receptor beta chains from the same sample are listed, as sequenced in a study of blood T cell repertoires in COVID-19. TCRdb keeps only in-frame clones here, not all; method: immunoSEQ multiplex PCR. The table lists roughly 150,000 clones, 85% of them singletons, with more than 5% in the top ten. Sequencing was performed on PBMCs or T cells enriched from blood (not recorded which). These receptors were taken from a woman between 40 and 55 years old who had recovered from COVID-19.

The CDR3 loop is CASSLAPDYSTDTQYF. The CDR3 nucleotides read TGTGCCAGCAGTTTAGCGCCAGACTATAGCACAGATACGCAGTATTTT. The gene calls are TRBV27 and TRBJ2-3; possibly TRBD2 for D (5 bases). Germline CDR1 MNHEY, CDR2 SMNVEV (reference sequence). This CDR3 is 16 amino acids long. With 2 bases removed from V and 0 bases from J, the gap between germline ends came to 12 bases.

V and J are TRBV5-4 and TRBJ1-1, with 7 bases that match TRBD1. CDR3 length equals 16 residues. CDR1 and CDR2 (germline): SGHNT, YYREEE (reference sequence). V trimming: 2 bases; J trimming: 4 bases; junction bases outside the gene matches: 11. DNA of the CDR3: TGTGCCAGCAGCTTCCGAGACAGGGCCCCCGGCACTGAAGCTTTCTTT. It is translated as CASSFRDRAPGTEAFF.

The CDR3 here is CASSQPGQGIGYTF. CDR3 nucleotide sequence: TGTGCCAGCAGCCAACCGGGACAGGGCATCGGCTACACCTTC. This sequence joins TRBV4-2 and TRBJ1-2, with 9 bases that match TRBD1. V was clipped by 2 bases and J by 8 bases; unmatched bases: 6. Germline V gene data show CDR1 as LGHNA and CDR2 as YNFKEQ. CDR3 length equals 14 residues.

This clone was seen only a few times. The rearrangement links TRBV7-9 to TRBJ1-1; 8 bases map to TRBD1. Germline-derived CDR1 and CDR2 are SEHNR and FQNEAQ (reference sequence). Trimming cost V 2 bases and J 5 bases; bases outside gene matches: 7. The CDR3 runs to 15 residues. The CDR3 sequence: CASSLQGAVGTEAFF. In nucleotides, the CDR3 is TGTGCCAGCAGCTTACAGGGGGCTGTGGGGACTGAAGCTTTCTTT.

This chain connects TRBV9 to TRBJ2-1, with D maybe TRBD1 (5 bases). Germline V gene data show CDR1 as SGDLS and CDR2 as YYNGEE. The V end lost 9 bases, the J end lost 7 bases, and 5 bases lay between the germline ends. The CDR3 loop spans 9 amino acids. Here the CDR3 reads CATGNEQFF. DNA for the CDR3: TGTGCCACAGGGAATGAGCAGTTCTTC.

The V call is TRBV5-1, the J call TRBJ2-5; D gene ambiguous. This CDR3 spans 14 amino acids. Trimming cost V 0 bases and J 3 bases, with 9 bases left between them. Germline V gene lookup returns CDR1 SGHRS and CDR2 YFSETQ. In nucleotides, the CDR3 is TGCGCCAGCAGCTTGGCCGCGGTTGAAGAGACCCAGTACTTC. It codes for CASSLAAVEETQYF.

This clone was seen only a few times. The J gene is TRBJ1-3, the V gene TRBV20-1; D remains ambiguous. The CDR3 totals 16 residues. CDR1 and CDR2 from the germline V gene are DFQATT and SNEGSKA (reference sequence). Trimming pared 3 bases from V and 4 bases from J, leaving 19 bases between. CDR3 in DNA: TGCAGTGCTAGTCGGGGTCGTCCCTCCTTCGGAAACACCATATATTTT. Encoded protein: CSASRGRPSFGNTIYF.

A few counts support this clone. The chain is built from TRBV6-5 and TRBJ2-2; 7 bases are shared with TRBD1. Per germline, CDR1 MNHEY and CDR2 SVGAGI. J gave up 9 bases and V 5 bases, and 9 bases lay outside the gene matches. The CDR3 extends over 14 amino acids. The CDR3 sequence: CASSPDRVRRELFF. Written as DNA, the CDR3 is TGTGCCAGCAGTCCTGACAGGGTTCGCCGGGAGCTGTTTTTT.

The chain links TRBV30 to TRBJ2-2, with D possibly being TRBD1 (6 bases). Trimming stripped 2 bases from V and 0 bases from J, with 10 bases between. The CDR3 totals 15 residues. Per the germline V gene, CDR1 is GTSNPN and CDR2 is SVGIG (reference sequence). The CDR3 here is CAWSSGVANTGELFF. The CDR3 coding sequence is TGTGCCTGGAGTTCAGGGGTCGCGAACACCGGGGAGCTGTTTTTT.

The V and J genes are TRBV3-1 (or the pseudogene TRBV3-2) and TRBJ1-5; 8 nucleotides line up with TRBD1. The germline V gene encodes CDR1 LGHDT and CDR2 YNNKEL (reference sequence). V dropped 0 bases and J dropped 6; count of bases not matched to a gene: 7. The CDR3 totals 16 residues. The chain's CDR3 is CASSQDETGVGQPQHF. Written as DNA, the CDR3 is TGTGCCAGCAGCCAAGATGAGACAGGGGTGGGTCAGCCCCAGCATTTT.

The CDR3 DNA reads TGTGCCAGCAGCTACCCGGACAGGGGGCTCTACAATGAGCAGTTCTTC. Residues: CASSYPDRGLYNEQFF. The J gene is TRBJ2-1, the V gene TRBV6-5, with TRBD1 matching over 11 bases. Germline V CDR1 and CDR2: MNHEY, SVGAGI. The CDR3 has 16 residues. The V gene end was trimmed by 6 bases and the J gene end by 3 bases; junction bases not matched to a gene: 7.

The chain is built from TRBV19 and TRBJ2-1; 8 bases agree with TRBD1. The germline gives CDR1 LNHDA, CDR2 SQIVND (reference sequence). This CDR3 spans 13 amino acids. Unmatched junction bases numbered 1, after V lost 6 bases and J lost 3 bases. This chain's CDR3 is CASSGQGYNEQFF. The CDR3, as DNA: TGTGCCAGTAGCGGACAGGGCTACAATGAGCAGTTCTTC. Combining the CDR3 with reference TRBV19 and TRBJ2-1 gives the whole variable domain DGGITQSPKYLFRKEGQNVTLSCEQNLNHDAMYWYRQDPGQGLRLIYYSQIVNDFQKGDIAEGYSVSREKKESFPLTVTSAQKNPTAFYLCASSGQGYNEQFFGPGTRLTVL.

This chain uses TRBV7-3 with TRBJ2-1, with 8 bases fitting TRBD2. The CDR3 runs 15 residues. V lost 3 bases and J lost 7; bases outside the gene matches: 8. CDR1 and CDR2 from the germline V gene are SGHTA and FQGTGA. The CDR3, as DNA: TGTGCCAGCAGCTTCATCGGGACTAGTCTTAATGAGCAGTTCTTC. Translating it yields CASSFIGTSLNEQFF. Using reference TRBV7-3 and TRBJ2-1 for the parts outside the CDR3, the full variable domain is GAGVSQTPSNKVTEKGKYVELRCDPISGHTALYWYRQSLGQGPEFLIYFQGTGAADDSGLPNDRFFAVRPEGSVSTLKIQRTERGDSAVYLCASSFIGTSLNEQFFGPGTRLTVL.

V usage is TRBV21-1 and J usage is TRBJ2-5; the table calls TRBD2, which could not be checked here. TRBV21-1 is tagged as a pseudogene. The CDR3 runs 15 residues. CDR3 DNA: TGTGCCAGCAGCAAAAGTAGCGGGTTTGGGGAGACCCAGTACTTC. Translated, it gives CASSKSSGFGETQYF.

The V and J genes are TRBV9 and TRBJ2-5, with 8 bases identical to TRBD2. Germline lookup yields CDR1 SGDLS and CDR2 YYNGEE. The ends lost 5 bases at V and 2 bases at J; junction bases unmatched: 11. This CDR3 is built from 16 residues. CDR3: CASSPTGGGLQETQYF. CDR3 coding DNA: TGTGCCAGCAGTCCCACCGGGGGGGGGTTGCAAGAGACCCAGTACTTC.

In DNA, the CDR3 is TGTGCCAGCAAGCCCACGCGAGAGGACGAGCAGTACTTC. This gives the protein CASKPTREDEQYF. The chain combines TRBV5-4 with TRBJ2-7; no definite D call. From germline, CDR1 is SGHNT and CDR2 YYREEE (reference sequence). Deletions cut 6 bases from V and 5 bases from J, with 15 bases between. The CDR3 length is 13 residues.

This clone has just one count. The V and J genes are TRBV7-8 and TRBJ1-2; D is possibly TRBD1 (5 bases). Trimming shortened V by 0 bases and J by 4 bases, and 9 bases separated the two germline ends. Germline lookup yields CDR1 SGHVS and CDR2 FQNEAQ. The CDR3 contains 14 residues. This CDR3 is CASSLAAGPYGYTF. In nucleotides, the CDR3 is TGTGCCAGCAGCTTAGCTGCAGGGCCCTATGGCTACACCTTC.

The chain employs TRBV28 and TRBJ2-1; D ambiguous. In germline, CDR1 is MDHEN, CDR2 SYDVKM. The germline V and J ends were trimmed by 2 bases and 8 bases, with 4 bases remaining between them. This CDR3 contains 11 residues. CDR3 bases: TGTGCCAGCAGTTTAGCGGATGAGCAGTTCTTC. Residues: CASSLADEQFF.

The J gene is TRBJ2-3, the V gene TRBV28; D might be TRBD2 (6 bases). This CDR3 spans 12 amino acids. From germline, CDR1 is MDHEN and CDR2 SYDVKM. Trimming stripped 11 bases from V and 2 bases from J, with 11 bases between. The CDR3 sequence is CAARGNTDTQYF. CDR3 nucleotides: TGTGCCGCCCGGGGGAACACAGATACGCAGTATTTT.

This chain links TRBV9 with TRBJ2-3, with 13 bases fitting TRBD2. This CDR3 region has 16 residues. V gave up 2 bases and J gave up 2 bases; unmatched junction bases: 2. Germline values: CDR1 SGDLS, CDR2 YYNGEE. This CDR3 reads CASSVTSGGYTDTQYF. For the CDR3, the DNA is TGTGCCAGCAGCGTGACTAGCGGGGGGTACACAGATACGCAGTATTTT.

The V call is TRBV6-5, the J call TRBJ1-6; 7 bases are a match to TRBD1. J gave up 2 bases and V 7 bases, and 5 bases lay outside the gene matches. Germline values: CDR1 MNHEY, CDR2 SVGAGI. This CDR3 has 15 amino acids. Here the CDR3 DNA reads TGTGCCAGCAAACTCCAGGGGGCCTATAATTCACCCCTCCACTTT. Translation gives CASKLQGAYNSPLHF.

The CDR3 region has the DNA TGTGCCAGCAGCCAAGATCGGGGGGGGCTTAATTCACCCCTCCACTTT. Translating gives CASSQDRGGLNSPLHF. V is TRBV3-1 (or the pseudogene TRBV3-2) and J is TRBJ1-6, with D possibly matching TRBD1 (6 bases). Trimming pared 0 bases from V and 6 bases from J, leaving 12 bases between. CDR1 LGHDT and CDR2 YNNKEL come from the germline V gene (reference sequence). The CDR3 spans 16 residues.

The chain has TRBV11-2 and TRBJ1-2; the D is unclear. Trimming removed 5 bases at V and 11 bases at J, with 18 bases between. CDR1 SGHAT and CDR2 FQNNGV come from the germline V gene. The CDR3 is 13 amino acids. In nucleotides, the CDR3 is TGTGCCAGCAGCCGCCAGATATCAGAACCTTACACCTTC. Translating it yields CASSRQISEPYTF. The full variable domain, with the rest looked up from reference TRBV11-2 and TRBJ1-2, is EAGVAQSPRYKIIEKRQSVAFWCNPISGHATLYWYQQILGQGPKLLIQFQNNGVVDDSQLPKDRFSAERLKGVDSTLKIQPAKLEDSAVYLCASSRQISEPYTFGSGTRLTVV.

DNA of the CDR3: TGCGCCAGCAGTGAGGGCACCAGGACTACAGGCTACACCTTC. It encodes CASSEGTRTTGYTF. The V call is TRBV10-2, the J call TRBJ1-2; no definite D call. CDR3 length: 14 amino acids. V was pared by 2 bases and J by 8 bases, with 15 bases between. Germline CDR1 reads WSHSY; CDR2 reads SAAADI.

About this clone: Distinct nucleotide sequences in the sample also encode this CDR3. V and J are TRBV2 and TRBJ2-1, with TRBD1 matching 9 bases. The CDR3 is 14 residues long. J was trimmed by 2 bases and V by 5 bases; bases with no gene match: 1. Germline CDR1 and CDR2: SNHLY and FYNNEI. The CDR3 region is CASSRQGAYNEQFF. CDR3 bases: TGTGCCAGCAGTCGACAGGGGGCCTACAATGAGCAGTTCTTC.

V gene TRBV11-3 combines with J gene TRBJ2-5; the match to TRBD1 covers 7 bases. This CDR3 contains 16 residues. J lost 1 base, V lost 4 bases, and 9 bases had no gene match. Germline CDR1 reads SGHNT; CDR2 reads YENEEA. CDR3 sequence: CASSWGRTGGQETQYF. CDR3 DNA sequence: TGTGCCAGCAGCTGGGGTCGGACAGGCGGCCAAGAGACCCAGTACTTC. The entire variable domain, with the rest obtained from reference TRBV11-3 and TRBJ2-5, is as follows: EAGVVQSPRYKIIEKKQPVAFWCNPISGHNTLYWYLQNLGQGPELLIRYENEEAVDDSQLPKDRFSAERLKGVDSTLKIQPAELGDSAVYLCASSWGRTGGQETQYFGPGTRLLVL.

The V and J genes are TRBV6-5 and TRBJ1-1; D might be TRBD1 (5 bases). The CDR3 spans 13 residues. Germline V lookup: CDR1 MNHEY, CDR2 SVGAGI. Trimming took 5 bases from V and 2 from J, leaving 9 bases between them. The CDR3 loop reads CASSPGFNTEAFF. DNA of the CDR3: TGTGCCAGCAGTCCAGGGTTTAACACTGAAGCTTTCTTT.

V and J are TRBV5-1 and TRBJ2-7, with D hard to call. This CDR3 has 13 amino acids. Trimming cost V 4 bases and J 6 bases, with 14 bases left between them. The germline V gene has CDR1 SGHRS and CDR2 YFSETQ. In DNA form, the CDR3 reads TGCGCCAGCAGCCCGGGTGGTACGGTCGAGCAGTACTTC. Residues: CASSPGGTVEQYF.

The rearrangement links TRBV6-1 to TRBJ1-5, with D maybe TRBD1 (5 bases). Germline V gene data show CDR1 as MNHNS and CDR2 as SASEGT. This CDR3 has 15 amino acids. V was cut by 3 bases and J by 0 bases, with 9 bases left in between. CDR3 in DNA: TGTGCCAGCAGTGAGGGGCAGGTTAGCAATCAGCCCCAGCATTTT. Its protein product is CASSEGQVSNQPQHF.

The sample holds a few counts of this clone. The gene calls are TRBV11-3 and TRBJ2-1, with D perhaps TRBD1 (6 bases). The CDR3 contains 15 residues. Trimming cost V 0 bases and J 10 bases, with 16 bases left between them. Germline V gene data show CDR1 as SGHNT and CDR2 as YENEEA. CDR3 DNA: TGTGCCAGCAGCTTAGACAGGGGAGCCTTGGGCGAGCAGTTCTTC. It is translated as CASSLDRGALGEQFF. The whole variable domain, remainder taken from reference TRBV11-3 and TRBJ2-1, is EAGVVQSPRYKIIEKKQPVAFWCNPISGHNTLYWYLQNLGQGPELLIRYENEEAVDDSQLPKDRFSAERLKGVDSTLKIQPAELGDSAVYLCASSLDRGALGEQFFGPGTRLTVL.

V and J are TRBV5-5 and TRBJ2-5; possible D gene TRBD1, 5 bases. This CDR3 is built from 14 residues. Trimming pared 5 bases from V and 5 bases from J, leaving 16 bases between. Germline lookup yields CDR1 SGHKS and CDR2 YYEKEE (reference sequence). CDR3 DNA sequence: TGTGCCAGCAGTAACTCAGGGATGGGGGAGACCCAGTACTTC. Translating it yields CASSNSGMGETQYF.